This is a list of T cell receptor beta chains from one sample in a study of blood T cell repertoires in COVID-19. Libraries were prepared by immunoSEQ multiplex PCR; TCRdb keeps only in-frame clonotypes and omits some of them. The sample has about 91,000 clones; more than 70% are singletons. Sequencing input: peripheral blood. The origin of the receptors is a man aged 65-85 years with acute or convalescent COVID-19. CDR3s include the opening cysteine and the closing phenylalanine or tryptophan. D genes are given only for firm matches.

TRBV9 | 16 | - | CASSFTSGRSYNEQFF
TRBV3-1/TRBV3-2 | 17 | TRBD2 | CASSRGTSGGSTDTQYF
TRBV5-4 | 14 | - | CASSLGQVSYEQYF
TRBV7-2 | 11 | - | CASSSLWTQYF
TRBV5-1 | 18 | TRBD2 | CASSLVGTSGRTYNEQFF
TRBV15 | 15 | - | CATSRVRVGNQPQHF
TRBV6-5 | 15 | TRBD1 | CASRQWTGENQPQHF
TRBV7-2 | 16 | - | CASSLYPARSGQPQHF
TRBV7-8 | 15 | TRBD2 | CASIGLRGGTDTQYF
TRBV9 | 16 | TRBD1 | CASSVGDRGLGSPLHF
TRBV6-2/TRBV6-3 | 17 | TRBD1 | CASSRRRSQGVPNEQFF
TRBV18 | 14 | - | CASSPETYSYEQYF
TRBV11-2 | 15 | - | CASSLTGLGNQPQHF
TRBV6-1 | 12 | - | CASSEGGYGYTF
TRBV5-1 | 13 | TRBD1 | CASSSQGGETQYF